This T cell receptor (beta chain) emerged from a study of regulatory T cells in long-lasting Graves disease. This clonotype was observed once. The time point is: persistent/refractory GD, antithyroid drugs over 5 years with positive TRAb. With RNA extracted from PBMCs as input, the TCR library was made. American Thyroid Association guidelines served as the basis for diagnosing Graves' disease. TCR beta libraries were built with iRepertoire HTBI primers and Arm-PCR of CDR3 regions. In TCRdb, the multiplex PCR reads were re-called with MiXCR into one record per CDR3 protein. The data hold 400,000 to 500,000 distinct CDR3 sequences, with around 20% observed a single time. The CDR3 covers 15 residues. Germline V gene lookup returns CDR1 MNHEY and CDR2 SMNVEV (reference sequence). V was pared by 6 bases and J by 5 bases, with 8 bases of the junction left unmatched.

This chain joins TRBV27 and TRBJ2-3, with 10 nucleotides matching TRBD2. The TCR comes from a female donor with Graves disease. Sample: peripheral blood mononuclear cells (PBMCs), taken when the disease was refractory, from a patient treated with antithyroid drugs. Here the CDR3 DNA reads TGTGCCAGCAGACAGCGGGAGGGCCTCGTAGATACGCAGTATTTT. This codes for CASRQREGLVDTQYF.